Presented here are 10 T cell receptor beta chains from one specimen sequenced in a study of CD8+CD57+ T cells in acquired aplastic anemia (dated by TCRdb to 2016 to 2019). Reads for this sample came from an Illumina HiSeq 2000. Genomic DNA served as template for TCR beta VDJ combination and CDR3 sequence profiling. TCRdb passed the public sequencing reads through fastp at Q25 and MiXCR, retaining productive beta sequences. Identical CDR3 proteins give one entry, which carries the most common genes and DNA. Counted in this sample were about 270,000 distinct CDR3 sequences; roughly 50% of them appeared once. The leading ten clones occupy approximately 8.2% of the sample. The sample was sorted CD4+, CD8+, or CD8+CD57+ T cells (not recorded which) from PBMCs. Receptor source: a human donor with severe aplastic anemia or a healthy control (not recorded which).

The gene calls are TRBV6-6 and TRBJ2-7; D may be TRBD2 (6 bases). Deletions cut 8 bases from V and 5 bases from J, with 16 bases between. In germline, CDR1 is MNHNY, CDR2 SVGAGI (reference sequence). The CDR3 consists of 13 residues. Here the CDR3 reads CASCRERSHEQYF. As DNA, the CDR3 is TGTGCCAGCTGTCGGGAGAGGTCCCACGAGCAGTACTTC.

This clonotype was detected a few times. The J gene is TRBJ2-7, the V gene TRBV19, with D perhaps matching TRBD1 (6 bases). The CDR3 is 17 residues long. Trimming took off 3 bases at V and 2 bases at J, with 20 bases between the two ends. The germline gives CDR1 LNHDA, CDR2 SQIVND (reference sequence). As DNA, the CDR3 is TGTGCCAGTAGTATTACGACAGGACCGGGTTTTGCCTACGAGCAGTACTTC. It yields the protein CASSITTGPGFAYEQYF.

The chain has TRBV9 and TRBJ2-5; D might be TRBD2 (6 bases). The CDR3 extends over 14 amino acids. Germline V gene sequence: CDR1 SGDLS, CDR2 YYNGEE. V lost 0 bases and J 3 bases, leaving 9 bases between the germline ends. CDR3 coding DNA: TGTGCCAGCAGCGTAGGACTAGGGGAAGAGACCCAGTACTTC. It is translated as CASSVGLGEETQYF.

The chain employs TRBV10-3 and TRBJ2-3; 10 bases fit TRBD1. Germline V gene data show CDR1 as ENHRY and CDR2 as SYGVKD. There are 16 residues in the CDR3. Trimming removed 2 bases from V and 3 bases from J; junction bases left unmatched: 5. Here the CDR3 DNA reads TGTGCCATCAGTGAGCCCGGGACAGGGGTTACAGATACGCAGTATTTT. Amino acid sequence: CAISEPGTGVTDTQYF.

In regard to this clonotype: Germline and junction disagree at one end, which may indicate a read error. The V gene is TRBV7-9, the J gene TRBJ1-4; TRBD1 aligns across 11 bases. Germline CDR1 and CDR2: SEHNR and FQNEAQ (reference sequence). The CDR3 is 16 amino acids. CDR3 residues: CASSAGQGGTNEKLSF. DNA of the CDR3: TGTGCCAGCAGCGCGGGACAGGGGGGAACTAATGAAAAACTGTCTTTT.

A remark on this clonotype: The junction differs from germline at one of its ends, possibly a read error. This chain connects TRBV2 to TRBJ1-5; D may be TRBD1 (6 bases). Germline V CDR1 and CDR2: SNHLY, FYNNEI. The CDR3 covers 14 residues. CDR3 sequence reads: CASSPRTGNQPQHF. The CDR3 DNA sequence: TGTGCCAGCAGCCCCCGCACAGGGAATCAACCCCAGCATTTT.

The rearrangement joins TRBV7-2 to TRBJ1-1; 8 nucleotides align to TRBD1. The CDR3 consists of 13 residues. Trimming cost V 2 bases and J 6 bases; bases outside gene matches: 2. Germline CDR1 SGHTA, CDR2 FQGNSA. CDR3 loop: CASSLTGGAEAFF. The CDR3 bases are TGTGCCAGCAGCTTAACAGGGGGGGCTGAAGCTTTCTTT.

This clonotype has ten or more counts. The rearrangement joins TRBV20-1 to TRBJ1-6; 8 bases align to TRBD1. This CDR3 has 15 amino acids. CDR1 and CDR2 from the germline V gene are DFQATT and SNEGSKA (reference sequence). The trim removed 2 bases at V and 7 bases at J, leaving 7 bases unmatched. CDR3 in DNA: TGCAGTGCTAGACCCGGACAGGGAACCAATTCACCCCTCCACTTT. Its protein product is CSARPGQGTNSPLHF.

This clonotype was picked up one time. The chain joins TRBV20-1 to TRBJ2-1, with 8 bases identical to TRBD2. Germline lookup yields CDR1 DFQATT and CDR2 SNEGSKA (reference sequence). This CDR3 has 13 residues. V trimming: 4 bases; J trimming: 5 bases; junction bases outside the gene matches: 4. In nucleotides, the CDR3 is TGCAGTGCTATACCGGGACTAGACAATGAGCAGTTCTTC. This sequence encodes CSAIPGLDNEQFF.

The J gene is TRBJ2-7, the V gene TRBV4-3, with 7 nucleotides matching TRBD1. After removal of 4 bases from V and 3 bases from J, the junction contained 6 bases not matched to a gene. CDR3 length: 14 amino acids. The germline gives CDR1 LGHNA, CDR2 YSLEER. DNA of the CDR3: TGCGCCAGCAGCCCGACAGGGTTGGACTACGAGCAGTACTTC. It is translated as CASSPTGLDYEQYF.